Listed below are T cell receptor beta chains from one sample, sequenced in a study of shared clonotypes between healthy human individuals. Libraries were prepared by immunoSEQ multiplex PCR; TCRdb keeps only in-frame clonotypes and omits some of them. This sample carries approximately 2,200,000 clones, approximately 94% of them seen once, and the ten largest clones take 1.7%. The sequencing sample was made of naive CD8+ T cells from PBMCs. These receptors were taken from a man between 18 and 29 years old in good health. Some clones in this sample may be carry-over from other donors' samples. The CDR3 runs from the conserved cysteine through the conserved F or W. Each record gives: J gene, V gene, D gene, CDR3 DNA, CDR3 protein. A D gene is named only where the DNA matches it firmly.

j_call: TRBJ2-1; v_call: TRBV10-2; d_call: TRBD2; cdr3_nt: TGCGCCAGCAGTGAGAGACTAGCGGTAACCTACAATGAGCAGTTCTTC; cdr3_aa: CASSERLAVTYNEQFF
j_call: TRBJ2-7; v_call: TRBV11-2; d_call: -; cdr3_nt: TGTGCCAGCAGCTTTCTGAGCTCCTACGAGCAGTACTTC; cdr3_aa: CASSFLSSYEQYF
j_call: TRBJ2-2; v_call: TRBV9; d_call: -; cdr3_nt: TGTGCCAGCAGCGTAGTTGCCCTGACCCCGAACACCGGGGAGCTGTTTTTT; cdr3_aa: CASSVVALTPNTGELFF
j_call: TRBJ2-7; v_call: TRBV27; d_call: TRBD2; cdr3_nt: TGTGCCAGCAGTTCAGGGACTAGCGGCCTCGAGCAGTACTTC; cdr3_aa: CASSSGTSGLEQYF
j_call: TRBJ1-1; v_call: TRBV7-9; d_call: -; cdr3_nt: TGTGCCAGCAGCTTAGGCGCGGGGGGGACTGAAGCTTTCTTT; cdr3_aa: CASSLGAGGTEAFF
j_call: TRBJ1-2; v_call: TRBV27; d_call: -; cdr3_nt: TGTGCCAGCAGTCCAGCAGCTGGGCTTTTAAGTGGCTACACCTTC; cdr3_aa: CASSPAAGLLSGYTF
j_call: TRBJ2-7; v_call: TRBV2; d_call: TRBD2; cdr3_nt: TGTGCCAGCAGCGCAGGGACTAGCGGGAGTAAGATAATCTACGAGCAGTACTTC; cdr3_aa: CASSAGTSGSKIIYEQYF
j_call: TRBJ1-2; v_call: TRBV6-1; d_call: -; cdr3_nt: TGTGCCAGCAGTGAAGTGGGACTCACCACTAACTATGGCTACACCTTC; cdr3_aa: CASSEVGLTTNYGYTF
j_call: TRBJ1-2; v_call: TRBV18; d_call: -; cdr3_nt: TGTGCCAGCTCACCTTCGGGGACGAATGGCTACACCTTC; cdr3_aa: CASSPSGTNGYTF
j_call: TRBJ2-2; v_call: TRBV5-1; d_call: TRBD2; cdr3_nt: TGCGCCAGCAGCAAAGAATCGACCCCGGGACTAGCGGGAAGTAACACCGGGGAGCTGTTTTTT; cdr3_aa: CASSKESTPGLAGSNTGELFF
j_call: TRBJ2-2; v_call: TRBV27; d_call: -; cdr3_nt: TGTGCCAGCACTAGGCTGAACACCGGGGAGCTGTTTTTT; cdr3_aa: CASTRLNTGELFF
j_call: TRBJ1-4; v_call: TRBV7-6; d_call: TRBD1; cdr3_nt: TGTGCCAGCAGCACCGGGACAGGGGGGACATTAGATGAAAAACTGTTTTTT; cdr3_aa: CASSTGTGGTLDEKLFF
j_call: TRBJ2-7; v_call: TRBV27; d_call: TRBD2; cdr3_nt: TGTGCCAGCAGTGTGACTAGCGCTTACGAGCAGTACTTC; cdr3_aa: CASSVTSAYEQYF
j_call: TRBJ2-1; v_call: TRBV7-9; d_call: TRBD2; cdr3_nt: TGTGCCAGCAGCCCAAGGGCTAGCGGGAGGTCCTACAATGAGCAGTTCTTC; cdr3_aa: CASSPRASGRSYNEQFF
j_call: TRBJ2-3; v_call: TRBV9; d_call: TRBD2; cdr3_nt: TGTGCCAGCAGCCCAGGGACTAGCGGACTCACAGATACGCAGTATTTT; cdr3_aa: CASSPGTSGLTDTQYF
j_call: TRBJ2-1; v_call: TRBV12-5; d_call: -; cdr3_nt: TGTGCTAGTGGTTTGGGGGGTGGCAATGAGCAGTTCTTC; cdr3_aa: CASGLGGGNEQFF
j_call: TRBJ2-7; v_call: TRBV28; d_call: -; cdr3_nt: TGTGCCAGCAGTTCCCCCCTCTGGGGAGCTCGATACGAGCAGTACTTC; cdr3_aa: CASSSPLWGARYEQYF
j_call: TRBJ2-1; v_call: TRBV28; d_call: -; cdr3_nt: TGTGCCAGCAGGCCCTCTACAAATTACAATGAGCAGTTCTTC; cdr3_aa: CASRPSTNYNEQFF
j_call: TRBJ2-2; v_call: TRBV5-1; d_call: -; cdr3_nt: TGCGCCAGCAGCTTTGGGGTATCGGTCACCGGGGAGCTGTTTTTT; cdr3_aa: CASSFGVSVTGELFF
j_call: TRBJ2-1; v_call: TRBV30; d_call: TRBD1; cdr3_nt: TGTGCCTGTAGGACAGGGTCCCCCTACAATGAGCAGTTCTTC; cdr3_aa: CACRTGSPYNEQFF
j_call: TRBJ1-1; v_call: TRBV5-6; d_call: -; cdr3_nt: TGTGCCAGCAGCTTAATACAGGGATCGGACACTGAAGCTTTCTTT; cdr3_aa: CASSLIQGSDTEAFF
j_call: TRBJ1-1; v_call: TRBV7-9; d_call: -; cdr3_nt: TGTGCCAGCAGCTTCCCCCAGAACACTGAAGCTTTCTTT; cdr3_aa: CASSFPQNTEAFF
j_call: TRBJ1-1; v_call: TRBV14; d_call: -; cdr3_nt: TGTGCCAGCAGCCAAAGAGGGCGGACTGAAGCTTTCTTT; cdr3_aa: CASSQRGRTEAFF
j_call: TRBJ2-7; v_call: TRBV11-1; d_call: -; cdr3_nt: TGTGCCAGCAGCTTAGGCAGGGTCTCCTACGAGCAGTACTTC; cdr3_aa: CASSLGRVSYEQYF